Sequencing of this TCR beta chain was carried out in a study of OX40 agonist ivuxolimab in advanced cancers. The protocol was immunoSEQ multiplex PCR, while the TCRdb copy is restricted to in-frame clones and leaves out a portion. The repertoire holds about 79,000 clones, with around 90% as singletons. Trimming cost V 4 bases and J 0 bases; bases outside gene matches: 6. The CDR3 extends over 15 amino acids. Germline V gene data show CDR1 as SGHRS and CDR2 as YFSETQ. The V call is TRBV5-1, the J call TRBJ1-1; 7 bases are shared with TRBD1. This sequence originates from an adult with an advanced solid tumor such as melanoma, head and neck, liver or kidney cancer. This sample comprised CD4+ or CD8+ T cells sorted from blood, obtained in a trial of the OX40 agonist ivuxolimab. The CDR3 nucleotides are TGCGCCAGCAGCCCGGCGGGACAGATGAACACTGAAGCTTTCTTT. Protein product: CASSPAGQMNTEAFF.